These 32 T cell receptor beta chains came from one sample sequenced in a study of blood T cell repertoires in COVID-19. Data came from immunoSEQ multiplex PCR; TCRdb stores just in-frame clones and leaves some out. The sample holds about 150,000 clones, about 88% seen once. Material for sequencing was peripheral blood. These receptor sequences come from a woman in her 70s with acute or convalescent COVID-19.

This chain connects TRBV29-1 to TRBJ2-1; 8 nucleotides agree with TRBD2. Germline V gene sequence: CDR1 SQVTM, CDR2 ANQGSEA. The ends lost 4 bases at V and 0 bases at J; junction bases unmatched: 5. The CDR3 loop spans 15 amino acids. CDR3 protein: CSVVSSGGSYNEQFF. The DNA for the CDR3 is TGCAGCGTTGTTTCGAGCGGGGGCTCCTACAATGAGCAGTTCTTC.

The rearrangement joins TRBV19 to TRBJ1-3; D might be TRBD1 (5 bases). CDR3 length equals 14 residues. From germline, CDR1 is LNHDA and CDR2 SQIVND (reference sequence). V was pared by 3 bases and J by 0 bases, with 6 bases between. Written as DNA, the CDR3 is TGTGCCAGTAGTATGCAGGGCTCTGGAAACACCATATATTTT. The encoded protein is CASSMQGSGNTIYF.

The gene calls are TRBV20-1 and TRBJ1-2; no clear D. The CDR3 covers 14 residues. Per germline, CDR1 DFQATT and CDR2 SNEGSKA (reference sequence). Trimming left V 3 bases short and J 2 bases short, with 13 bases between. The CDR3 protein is CSASTLAGNYGYTF. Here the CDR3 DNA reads TGCAGTGCTAGTACGTTGGCAGGAAACTATGGCTACACCTTC.

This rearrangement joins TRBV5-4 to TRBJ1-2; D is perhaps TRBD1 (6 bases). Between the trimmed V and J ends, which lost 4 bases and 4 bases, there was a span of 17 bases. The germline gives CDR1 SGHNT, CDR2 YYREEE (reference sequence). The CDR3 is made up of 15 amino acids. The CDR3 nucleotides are TGTGCCAGCAGCCGTCCAGGGGTTGATCTCTATGGCTACACCTTC. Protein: CASSRPGVDLYGYTF.

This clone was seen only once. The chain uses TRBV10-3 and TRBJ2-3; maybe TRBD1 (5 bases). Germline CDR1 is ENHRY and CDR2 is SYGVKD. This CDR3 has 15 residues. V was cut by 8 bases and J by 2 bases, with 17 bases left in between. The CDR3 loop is CAISPGGANTDTQYF. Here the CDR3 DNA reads TGTGCCATCTCCCCGGGTGGGGCGAACACAGATACGCAGTATTTT.

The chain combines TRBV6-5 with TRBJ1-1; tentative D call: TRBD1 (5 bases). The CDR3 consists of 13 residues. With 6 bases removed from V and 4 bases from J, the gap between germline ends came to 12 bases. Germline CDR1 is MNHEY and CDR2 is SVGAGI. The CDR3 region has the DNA TGTGCCAGCAGAGTCCGGGGGACCACTGAAGCTTTCTTT. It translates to CASRVRGTTEAFF.

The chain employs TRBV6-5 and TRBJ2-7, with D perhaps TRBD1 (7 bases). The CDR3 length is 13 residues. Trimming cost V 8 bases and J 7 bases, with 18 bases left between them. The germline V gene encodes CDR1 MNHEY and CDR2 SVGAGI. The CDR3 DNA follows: TGTGCCAGCTGGGGAGGTTTCAGGGGGGAGCAGTACGTC. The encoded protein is CASWGGFRGEQYV.

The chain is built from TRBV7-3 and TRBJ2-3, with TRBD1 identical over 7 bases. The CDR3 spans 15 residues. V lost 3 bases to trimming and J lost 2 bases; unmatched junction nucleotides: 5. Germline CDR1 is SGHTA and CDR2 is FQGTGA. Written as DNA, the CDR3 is TGTGCCAGCAGCTTGGCAGGGGGAACCACAGATACGCAGTATTTT. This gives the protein CASSLAGGTTDTQYF.

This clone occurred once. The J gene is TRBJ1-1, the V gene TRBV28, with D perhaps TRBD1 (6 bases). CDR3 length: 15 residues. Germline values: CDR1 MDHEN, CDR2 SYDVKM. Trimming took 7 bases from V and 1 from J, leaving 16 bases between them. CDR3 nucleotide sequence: TGTGCCAGCACAGGGGAGGGTAACCCGAACACTGAAGCTTTCTTT. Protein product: CASTGEGNPNTEAFF.

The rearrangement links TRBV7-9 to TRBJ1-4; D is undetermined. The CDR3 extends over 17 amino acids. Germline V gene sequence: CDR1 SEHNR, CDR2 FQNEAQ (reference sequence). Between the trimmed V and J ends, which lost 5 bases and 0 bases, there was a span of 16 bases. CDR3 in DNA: TGTGCCAGCAGCACCTCTCGTGTCCCTACAACTAATGAAAAACTGTTTTTT. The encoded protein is CASSTSRVPTTNEKLFF.

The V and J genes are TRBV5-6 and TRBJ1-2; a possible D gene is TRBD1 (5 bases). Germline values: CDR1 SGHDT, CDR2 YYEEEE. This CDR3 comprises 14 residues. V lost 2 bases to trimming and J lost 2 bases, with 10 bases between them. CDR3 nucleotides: TGTGCCAGCAGCTTTTTCGACAGAAACTATGGCTACACCTTC. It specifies CASSFFDRNYGYTF.

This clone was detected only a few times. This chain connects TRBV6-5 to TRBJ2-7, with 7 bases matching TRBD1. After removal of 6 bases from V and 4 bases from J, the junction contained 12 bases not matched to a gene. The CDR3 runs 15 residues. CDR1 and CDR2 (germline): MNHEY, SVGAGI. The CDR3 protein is CASRPLGQQGYEQYV. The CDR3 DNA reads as TGTGCCAGCAGACCATTGGGGCAACAGGGGTACGAGCAGTACGTC.

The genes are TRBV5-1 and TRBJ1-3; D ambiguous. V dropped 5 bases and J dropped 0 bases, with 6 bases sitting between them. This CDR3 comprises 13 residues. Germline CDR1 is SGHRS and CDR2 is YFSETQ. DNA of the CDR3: TGCGCCAGCAGTCTAGACTCTGGAAACACCATATATTTT. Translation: CASSLDSGNTIYF.

The CDR3 bases are TGTGCCACCAGCAGAGATCGGGGGAGTTTAGGCTACACCTTC. As protein: CATSRDRGSLGYTF. The chain uses TRBV15 and TRBJ1-2; weak D call: TRBD1 (5 bases). CDR3 length: 14 amino acids. V was pared by 0 bases and J by 8 bases, with 13 bases between. Germline assignment: CDR1 LNHNV and CDR2 YYDKDF (reference sequence).

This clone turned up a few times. For the CDR3, the DNA is TGTGCCAGCAGCCAAGTTGACCGCCGCGGACCCCTCCACTTT. Translation: CASSQVDRRGPLHF. The V gene is TRBV4-2, the J gene TRBJ1-6; no clear D gene. Trimming pared 1 base from V and 12 bases from J, leaving 13 bases between. Germline V lookup: CDR1 LGHNA, CDR2 YNFKEQ. The CDR3 contains 14 residues.

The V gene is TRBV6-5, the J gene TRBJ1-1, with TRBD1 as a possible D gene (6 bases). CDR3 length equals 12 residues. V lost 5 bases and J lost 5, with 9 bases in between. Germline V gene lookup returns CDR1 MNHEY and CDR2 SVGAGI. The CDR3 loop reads CASSNDRTEAFF. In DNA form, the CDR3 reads TGTGCCAGCAGTAACGACAGGACTGAAGCTTTCTTT.

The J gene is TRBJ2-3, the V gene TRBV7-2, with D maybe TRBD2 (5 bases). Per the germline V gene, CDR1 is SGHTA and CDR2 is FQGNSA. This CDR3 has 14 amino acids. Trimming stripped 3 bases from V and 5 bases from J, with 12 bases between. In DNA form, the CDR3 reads TGTGCCAGCAGCTTTGGGCCGGGAAGAGATACGCAGTATTTT. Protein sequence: CASSFGPGRDTQYF.

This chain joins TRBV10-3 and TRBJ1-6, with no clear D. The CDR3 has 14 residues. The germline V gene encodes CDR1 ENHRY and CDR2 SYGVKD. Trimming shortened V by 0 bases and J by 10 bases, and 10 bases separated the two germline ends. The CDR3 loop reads CAISESGSGSPLHF. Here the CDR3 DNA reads TGTGCCATCAGTGAGTCAGGGAGTGGGTCACCCCTCCACTTT.

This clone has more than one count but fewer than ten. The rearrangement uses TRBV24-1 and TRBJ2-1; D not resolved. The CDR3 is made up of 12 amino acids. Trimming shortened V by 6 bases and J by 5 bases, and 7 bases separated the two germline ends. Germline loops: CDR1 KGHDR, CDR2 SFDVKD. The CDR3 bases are TGTGCCACCAGTACAAGAAACAATGAGCAGTTCTTC. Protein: CATSTRNNEQFF.

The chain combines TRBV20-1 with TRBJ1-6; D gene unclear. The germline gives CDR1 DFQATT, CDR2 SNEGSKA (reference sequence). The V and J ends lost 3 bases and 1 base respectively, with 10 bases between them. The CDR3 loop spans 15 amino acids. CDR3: CSASPNLSYNSPLHF. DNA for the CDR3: TGCAGTGCTAGTCCTAATCTTTCCTATAATTCACCCCTCCACTTT.

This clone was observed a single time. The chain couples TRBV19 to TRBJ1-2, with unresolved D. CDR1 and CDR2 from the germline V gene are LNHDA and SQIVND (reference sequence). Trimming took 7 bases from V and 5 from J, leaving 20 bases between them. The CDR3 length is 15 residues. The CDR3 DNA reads TGTGCCAGTACCTCAAGCTACGGACTGACTTATGGCTACACCTTC. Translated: CASTSSYGLTYGYTF. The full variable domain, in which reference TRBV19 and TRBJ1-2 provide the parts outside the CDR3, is DGGITQSPKYLFRKEGQNVTLSCEQNLNHDAMYWYRQDPGQGLRLIYYSQIVNDFQKGDIAEGYSVSREKKESFPLTVTSAQKNPTAFYLCASTSSYGLTYGYTFGSGTRLTVV.

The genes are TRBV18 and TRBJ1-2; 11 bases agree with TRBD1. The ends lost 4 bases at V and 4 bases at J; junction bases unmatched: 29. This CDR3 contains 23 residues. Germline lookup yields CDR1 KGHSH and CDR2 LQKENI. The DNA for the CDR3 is TGTGCCAGCTCACACCTCTTTTCGGTTGGGCGCGAAAACAGGACAGGGGGCGTCTATGGCTACACCTTC. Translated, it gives CASSHLFSVGRENRTGGVYGYTF. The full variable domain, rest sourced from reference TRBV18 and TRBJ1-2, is NAGVMQNPRHLVRRRGQEARLRCSPMKGHSHVYWYRQLPEEGLKFMVYLQKENIIDESGMPKERFSAEFPKEGPSILRIQQVVRGDSAAYFCASSHLFSVGRENRTGGVYGYTFGSGTRLTVV.

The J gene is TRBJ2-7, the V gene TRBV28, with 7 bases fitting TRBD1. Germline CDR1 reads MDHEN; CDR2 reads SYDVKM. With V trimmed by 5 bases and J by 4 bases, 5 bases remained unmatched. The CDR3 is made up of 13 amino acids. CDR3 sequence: CASSVAGGYEQYV. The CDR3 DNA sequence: TGTGCCAGCAGTGTGGCAGGGGGATACGAGCAGTACGTC.

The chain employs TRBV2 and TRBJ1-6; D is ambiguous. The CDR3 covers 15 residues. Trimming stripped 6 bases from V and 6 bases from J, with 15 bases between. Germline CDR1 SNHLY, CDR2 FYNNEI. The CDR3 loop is CASRASEAANSPLHF. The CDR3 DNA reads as TGTGCCAGCAGGGCTTCAGAGGCTGCTAATTCACCCCTCCACTTT.

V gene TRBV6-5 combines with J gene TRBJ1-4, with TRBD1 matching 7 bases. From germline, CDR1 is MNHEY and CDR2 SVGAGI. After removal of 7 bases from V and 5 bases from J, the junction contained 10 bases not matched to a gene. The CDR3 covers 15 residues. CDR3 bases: TGTGCCAGCACCCGCCGGACAGGCAGGAATGAAAAACTGTTTTTT. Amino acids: CASTRRTGRNEKLFF.

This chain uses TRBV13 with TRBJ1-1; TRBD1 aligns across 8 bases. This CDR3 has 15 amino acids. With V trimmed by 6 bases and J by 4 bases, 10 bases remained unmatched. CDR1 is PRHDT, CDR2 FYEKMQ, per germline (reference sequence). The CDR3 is CASRARGRGPTEAFF. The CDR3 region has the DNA TGTGCCAGCAGGGCCCGTGGCAGGGGGCCCACTGAAGCTTTCTTT.

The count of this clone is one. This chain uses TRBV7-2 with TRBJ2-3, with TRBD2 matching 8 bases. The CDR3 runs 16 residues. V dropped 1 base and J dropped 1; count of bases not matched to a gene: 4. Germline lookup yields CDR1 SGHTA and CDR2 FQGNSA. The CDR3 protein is CASSLDRGGRTDTQYF. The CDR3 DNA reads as TGTGCCAGCAGCTTAGATCGGGGGGGCCGCACAGATACGCAGTATTTT.

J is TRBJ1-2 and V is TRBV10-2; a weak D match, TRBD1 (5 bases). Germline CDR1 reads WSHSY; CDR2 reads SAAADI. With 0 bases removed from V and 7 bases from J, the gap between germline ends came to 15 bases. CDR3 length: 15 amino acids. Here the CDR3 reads CASSESKRGLSGYTF. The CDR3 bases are TGCGCCAGCAGTGAGTCGAAGCGGGGGTTGAGTGGCTACACCTTC.

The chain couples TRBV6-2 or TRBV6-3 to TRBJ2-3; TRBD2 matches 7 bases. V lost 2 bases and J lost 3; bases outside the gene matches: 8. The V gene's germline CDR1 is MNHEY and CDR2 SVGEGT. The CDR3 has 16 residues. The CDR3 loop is CASSYGAGDVTDTQYF. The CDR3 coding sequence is TGTGCCAGCAGTTACGGGGCGGGGGACGTAACAGATACGCAGTATTTT.

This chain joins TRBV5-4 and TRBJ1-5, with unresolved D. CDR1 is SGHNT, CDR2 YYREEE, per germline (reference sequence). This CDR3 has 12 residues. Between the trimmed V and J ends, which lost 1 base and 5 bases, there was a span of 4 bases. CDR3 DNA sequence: TGTGCCAGCAGCTTGCCCGATCAGCCCCAGCATTTT. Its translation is CASSLPDQPQHF.

The CDR3 region is CASSPGRTELHF. The CDR3 bases are TGTGCCAGCAGCCCCGGGAGGACTGAACTCCACTTT. The V call is TRBV7-2, the J call TRBJ1-6; D is ambiguous. CDR1 and CDR2 from the germline V gene are SGHTA and FQGNSA. The length of the CDR3 is 12 residues. Trimming left V 5 bases short and J 16 bases short, with 15 bases between.

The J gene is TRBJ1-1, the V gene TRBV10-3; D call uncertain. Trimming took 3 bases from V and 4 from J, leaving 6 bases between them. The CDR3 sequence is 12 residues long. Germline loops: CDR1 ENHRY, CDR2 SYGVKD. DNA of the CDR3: TGTGCCATCAGTGATTTGCGCACTGAAGCTTTCTTT. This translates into CAISDLRTEAFF.